These T cell receptor beta chains were read from a single sample in a study of control samples from healthy donors and cancer patients. Libraries were prepared by immunoSEQ multiplex PCR; TCRdb keeps only in-frame clonotypes and omits some of them. The table includes 5,600 or so clones, roughly four fifths detected once. The sample taken for sequencing was formalin-fixed, paraffin-embedded tissue. Receptor source: a female donor with lung cancer. The CDR3 runs from the conserved cysteine through the conserved F or W. A D gene is named only where the DNA matches it firmly. A row's size may be missing; if present it is once, few, many or a size class.

d_gene: TRBD1
v_gene: TRBV9
j_gene: TRBJ1-5
abundance: once
CDR3nt: TGTGCCAGCAGCGTCGGACAGGAAAAAAATCAGCCCCAGCATTTT
CDR3aa: CASSVGQEKNQPQHF

d_gene: TRBD2
v_gene: TRBV6-1
j_gene: TRBJ2-7
abundance: few
CDR3nt: TGTGCCAGCAGTGATGGTCTAGCGGATTACGAGCAGTACTTC
CDR3aa: CASSDGLADYEQYF

d_gene: -
v_gene: TRBV7-9
j_gene: TRBJ1-2
abundance: -
CDR3nt: TGTGCCAGCAGCTTAGCGGAGTCAGGGAGTGGCTACACCTTC
CDR3aa: CASSLAESGSGYTF

d_gene: -
v_gene: TRBV7-9
j_gene: TRBJ1-1
abundance: -
CDR3nt: TGTGCCAGCAGATCACAGAACACTGAAGCTTTCTTT
CDR3aa: CASRSQNTEAFF

d_gene: -
v_gene: TRBV5-6
j_gene: TRBJ1-3
abundance: few
CDR3nt: TGTGCCAGCAGCTTCATGACCGCGGGCTCTGGAAACACCATATATTTT
CDR3aa: CASSFMTAGSGNTIYF

d_gene: -
v_gene: TRBV5-4
j_gene: TRBJ2-1
abundance: once
CDR3nt: TGTGCCAGCAGCGCGGACCTAGCATTTGGTGGGAATGAGCAGTTCTTC
CDR3aa: CASSADLAFGGNEQFF

d_gene: -
v_gene: TRBV5-1
j_gene: TRBJ2-5
abundance: -
CDR3nt: TGCGCCAGCAGCTTGGACGGCAGGGGGGAAGAGACCCAGTACTTC
CDR3aa: CASSLDGRGEETQYF

d_gene: -
v_gene: TRBV18
j_gene: TRBJ2-1
abundance: -
CDR3nt: TGTGCCAGCTCGCCCGACAAAGTAAACAATGAGCAGTTCTTC
CDR3aa: CASSPDKVNNEQFF

d_gene: -
v_gene: TRBV28
j_gene: TRBJ1-2
abundance: once
CDR3nt: TGTGCCAGCAGTTCCGACAGGCGGCTTAGGTATGGCTACACCTTC
CDR3aa: CASSSDRRLRYGYTF

d_gene: TRBD1
v_gene: TRBV19
j_gene: TRBJ1-4
abundance: -
CDR3nt: TGTGCCAGTAGCTCTGGACAGGATAATGAAAAACTGTTTTTT
CDR3aa: CASSSGQDNEKLFF

d_gene: -
v_gene: TRBV28
j_gene: TRBJ1-5
abundance: -
CDR3nt: TGTGCCAGCAGTGCTCCCAGGGGTCCCCAGCATTTT
CDR3aa: CASSAPRGPQHF

d_gene: -
v_gene: TRBV6-2/TRBV6-3
j_gene: TRBJ2-1
abundance: -
CDR3nt: TGTGCCAGCAGTTTCCCGGTCGGGGGCTCCTACAATGAGCAGTTCTTC
CDR3aa: CASSFPVGGSYNEQFF

d_gene: -
v_gene: TRBV19
j_gene: TRBJ2-5
abundance: large
CDR3nt: TGTGCCAGTAACCCCGGCGGGATTAGGAAGACCCAGTACTTC
CDR3aa: CASNPGGIRKTQYF

d_gene: TRBD2
v_gene: TRBV7-9
j_gene: TRBJ2-2
abundance: -
CDR3nt: TGTGCCAGCAGCCCCGGATTTGGCGGGAGGCATATCGGGGAGCTGTTTTTT
CDR3aa: CASSPGFGGRHIGELFF

d_gene: TRBD2
v_gene: TRBV2
j_gene: TRBJ2-1
abundance: -
CDR3nt: TGTGCCAGCGGCGGGACTAGCGTGTACAATGAGCAGTTCTTC
CDR3aa: CASGGTSVYNEQFF

d_gene: -
v_gene: TRBV19
j_gene: TRBJ1-1
abundance: -
CDR3nt: TGTGCCAGTAGTATAGTGGGGGTTAAGGACACTGAAGCTTTCTTT
CDR3aa: CASSIVGVKDTEAFF

d_gene: -
v_gene: TRBV21-1
j_gene: TRBJ1-1
abundance: once
CDR3nt: TGTGCCAGCAGCAAAAGTGGGACAGCCTCCCCCGAGACTGAAGCTTTCTTT
CDR3aa: CASSKSGTASPETEAFF

d_gene: -
v_gene: TRBV19
j_gene: TRBJ2-7
abundance: -
CDR3nt: TGTGCCAGTGGAGTCAACCTCTACGAGCAGTACTTC
CDR3aa: CASGVNLYEQYF

d_gene: -
v_gene: TRBV20-1
j_gene: TRBJ2-1
abundance: -
CDR3nt: TGCAGTGCTGGAAAGATTAGAGAGCAGTTCTTC
CDR3aa: CSAGKIREQFF

d_gene: -
v_gene: TRBV6-5
j_gene: TRBJ2-4
abundance: -
CDR3nt: TGTGCCAGCAGTTTTTCGGGGGCAGCCAAAAACATTCAGTACTTC
CDR3aa: CASSFSGAAKNIQYF

d_gene: TRBD2
v_gene: TRBV15
j_gene: TRBJ2-1
abundance: -
CDR3nt: TGTGCCACCAGCGCCCGAAGGGGACTAGCGGGGGACAATGAGCAGTTCTTC
CDR3aa: CATSARRGLAGDNEQFF

d_gene: -
v_gene: TRBV3-1/TRBV3-2
j_gene: TRBJ2-3
abundance: -
CDR3nt: TGTGCCAGCAGCCAAGATCCACCGGACAGAACCACAGATACGCAGTATTTT
CDR3aa: CASSQDPPDRTTDTQYF

d_gene: -
v_gene: TRBV7-2
j_gene: TRBJ2-3
abundance: -
CDR3nt: TGTGCCAGCAGCTTAGATACCGGGCGGGCAGATACGCAGTATTTT
CDR3aa: CASSLDTGRADTQYF

d_gene: TRBD1
v_gene: TRBV5-1
j_gene: TRBJ1-2
abundance: -
CDR3nt: TGCGCCAGCAGACTTACAGGGGGGACTCGCGATGGCTACACCTTC
CDR3aa: CASRLTGGTRDGYTF

d_gene: -
v_gene: TRBV19
j_gene: TRBJ2-2
abundance: few
CDR3nt: TGTGCCAGTAGTACCGTTTCGGGCGGGACAATGAACACCGGGGAGCTGTTTTTT
CDR3aa: CASSTVSGGTMNTGELFF

d_gene: TRBD2
v_gene: TRBV5-6
j_gene: TRBJ2-5
abundance: -
CDR3nt: TGTGCCAGCAGCCCCAGCGGGAGGGCCGGGGAGACCCAGTACTTC
CDR3aa: CASSPSGRAGETQYF

d_gene: -
v_gene: TRBV3-1/TRBV3-2
j_gene: TRBJ2-7
abundance: -
CDR3nt: TGTGCCAGCAGCCCGGGACTGCCACGGGAGCAGTACTTC
CDR3aa: CASSPGLPREQYF

d_gene: -
v_gene: TRBV7-9
j_gene: TRBJ2-3
abundance: -
CDR3nt: TGTGCCAGCAGCTTAGTGACGGGAGTCCAACAGTATTTT
CDR3aa: CASSLVTGVQQYF

d_gene: TRBD2
v_gene: TRBV7-2
j_gene: TRBJ2-7
abundance: -
CDR3nt: TGTGCCAGCAGCTCAGCCGGGACTAGCGGGAGGTACTACGAGCAGTACTTC
CDR3aa: CASSSAGTSGRYYEQYF

d_gene: TRBD1
v_gene: TRBV3-1/TRBV3-2
j_gene: TRBJ2-7
abundance: few
CDR3nt: TGTGCCAGCAGCCACGGACAGGGCTTTACTGACGAGCAGTACTTC
CDR3aa: CASSHGQGFTDEQYF

d_gene: -
v_gene: TRBV27
j_gene: TRBJ2-7
abundance: -
CDR3nt: TGTGCCAGCAGTTTACAGGGCCGCTACGAGCAGTACTTC
CDR3aa: CASSLQGRYEQYF

d_gene: -
v_gene: TRBV7-2
j_gene: TRBJ2-5
abundance: -
CDR3nt: TGTGCCAGCAGACCGGGACCCCAAGAGACCCAGTACTTC
CDR3aa: CASRPGPQETQYF

d_gene: -
v_gene: TRBV28
j_gene: TRBJ2-1
abundance: -
CDR3nt: TGTGCCAGCAGTTTATTTGGCGGGGCATACAATGAGCAGTTCTTC
CDR3aa: CASSLFGGAYNEQFF

d_gene: TRBD2
v_gene: TRBV4-2
j_gene: TRBJ2-5
abundance: -
CDR3nt: TGTGCCAGCAGCAGCGTTTCGGGAGGTGAAGAGACCCAGTACTTC
CDR3aa: CASSSVSGGEETQYF

d_gene: -
v_gene: TRBV4-3
j_gene: TRBJ2-1
abundance: -
CDR3nt: TGCGCCAGCAGCCAGGCACCGGGACCCTACAATGAGCAGTTCTTC
CDR3aa: CASSQAPGPYNEQFF

d_gene: -
v_gene: TRBV6-6
j_gene: TRBJ2-7
abundance: -
CDR3nt: TGTGCCAGCAGTGCGTTGAGCTCCTACGAGCAGTACTTC
CDR3aa: CASSALSSYEQYF

d_gene: TRBD1
v_gene: TRBV7-2
j_gene: TRBJ2-2
abundance: -
CDR3nt: TGTGCCAGCAGACGGACAGGGAGCGGAGCCGGGGAGCTGTTTTTT
CDR3aa: CASRRTGSGAGELFF